Shown below are 21 T cell receptor beta chains from a single sample sequenced in a study of T cell responses to AZD1222 COVID-19 vaccine. Libraries were prepared by immunoSEQ multiplex PCR; TCRdb keeps only in-frame clonotypes and omits some of them. The sample shows under 150,000 clones, just over 90% of them seen only once. The material was peripheral blood, obtained on day 0 of AZD1222 vaccination. The source is an adult in good health.

This chain joins TRBV7-3 and TRBJ1-1; 9 nucleotides match TRBD1. CDR1 and CDR2 from the germline V gene are SGHTA and FQGTGA. This CDR3 is built from 18 residues. J gave up 4 bases and V 1 base, and 13 bases lay outside the gene matches. The CDR3, as DNA: TGTGCCAGCAGCTTAAACCCCCCGGGACAGGGAGGGTCCACTGAAGCTTTCTTT. Translation gives CASSLNPPGQGGSTEAFF.

CDR3 bases: TGTGCCAGCAGTTACCAACAGGGCCAGTCCTACAATGAGCAGTTCTTC. It yields the protein CASSYQQGQSYNEQFF. The gene calls are TRBV6-5 and TRBJ2-1; maybe TRBD1 (6 bases). CDR3 length: 16 residues. Germline CDR1 is MNHEY and CDR2 is SVGAGI. V gave up 2 bases and J gave up 1 base, with 12 bases separating them.

The chain joins TRBV4-3 to TRBJ2-7; 7 bases are a match to TRBD1. V lost 0 bases to trimming and J lost 3 bases; unmatched junction nucleotides: 11. The CDR3 contains 17 residues. CDR1 and CDR2 from the germline V gene are LGHNA and YSLEER. For the CDR3, the DNA is TGCGCCAGCAGCCAAGATCTTGAGGGCAGGGGGTACTACGAGCAGTACTTC. Translated, it gives CASSQDLEGRGYYEQYF.

The chain is built from TRBV25-1 and TRBJ2-7; TRBD2 agrees at 8 bases. The CDR3 is 13 amino acids. The V and J ends lost 10 bases and 1 base, in that order; junction bases with no gene match: 6. The germline V gene encodes CDR1 MGHDK and CDR2 SYGVNS. The CDR3 protein is CATLAGESYEQYF. CDR3 nucleotides: TGTGCCACCCTAGCGGGCGAGTCCTACGAGCAGTACTTC.

This sequence joins TRBV21-1 and TRBJ1-1; TRBD1 reflects the table's D call only, with no check against the DNA. TRBV21-1 is a listed pseudogene. The CDR3 is 15 amino acids. The CDR3 DNA reads TGTGCCAGCAGCCCCACAGGGGCGATGAACACTGAAGCTTTCTTT. Protein: CASSPTGAMNTEAFF.

V usage is TRBV5-5 and J usage is TRBJ1-5, with 7 positions matching TRBD1. The CDR3 is 17 amino acids. The ends lost 4 bases at V and 0 bases at J; junction bases unmatched: 10. Germline-derived CDR1 and CDR2 are SGHKS and YYEKEE (reference sequence). This chain's CDR3 is CASSHSGQLYSNQPQHF. Written as DNA, the CDR3 is TGTGCCAGCAGCCACTCGGGACAGCTCTATAGCAATCAGCCCCAGCATTTT.

The gene calls are TRBV7-2 and TRBJ1-4, with D hard to call. Trimming took 5 bases from V and 1 from J, leaving 17 bases between them. The length of the CDR3 is 17 residues. The germline V gene encodes CDR1 SGHTA and CDR2 FQGNSA. CDR3 sequence reads: CASSARPHTRTNEKLFF. The CDR3 DNA follows: TGTGCCAGCAGCGCGAGACCCCACACAAGAACTAATGAAAAACTGTTTTTT.

The chain has TRBV10-3 and TRBJ1-6; D is possibly TRBD1 (5 bases). The CDR3 is made up of 15 amino acids. With 0 bases removed from V and 8 bases from J, the gap between germline ends came to 11 bases. The germline CDR1 and CDR2 sequences are ENHRY and SYGVKD. CDR3 in amino acids: CAISESSGRDSPLHF. DNA of the CDR3: TGTGCCATCAGTGAGTCTTCAGGGCGCGATTCACCCCTCCACTTT.

This chain connects TRBV7-9 to TRBJ1-2; 7 bases agree with TRBD1. The V segment lost 1 base and the J segment 5 bases; nucleotides outside the gene matches: 4. The CDR3 covers 14 residues. Germline CDR1 reads SEHNR; CDR2 reads FQNEAQ (reference sequence). The CDR3 loop is CASSLDAGGYGYTF. CDR3 bases: TGTGCCAGCAGCTTAGACGCAGGGGGGTATGGCTACACCTTC.

The V gene is TRBV6-5, the J gene TRBJ2-7; tentative D call: TRBD1 (6 bases). CDR3 length equals 13 residues. V shed 5 bases and J shed 3 bases, with 11 bases lying between them. The V gene's germline CDR1 is MNHEY and CDR2 SVGAGI. CDR3 DNA sequence: TGTGCCAGCAGTCAGGGACAACACTACGAGCAGTACTTC. This gives the protein CASSQGQHYEQYF.

The chain has TRBV10-2 and TRBJ2-7; D is possibly TRBD2 (7 bases). Trimming took off 7 bases at V and 3 bases at J, with 19 bases between the two ends. This CDR3 spans 15 amino acids. From germline, CDR1 is WSHSY and CDR2 SAAADI. In DNA form, the CDR3 reads TGCGCCAGCACCATGAGGAGCGGGACACTCTACGAGCAGTACTTC. It codes for CASTMRSGTLYEQYF.

The J gene is TRBJ1-1, the V gene TRBV6-5, with D unclear. The CDR3 spans 14 residues. Trimming took 0 bases from V and 6 from J, leaving 11 bases between them. CDR1 MNHEY and CDR2 SVGAGI come from the germline V gene. CDR3 loop: CASSYSPGRAEAFF. The CDR3 DNA reads as TGTGCCAGCAGTTACTCCCCGGGTAGGGCTGAAGCTTTCTTT.

The chain couples TRBV7-2 to TRBJ1-2; TRBD1 matches at 11 bases. This CDR3 has 17 residues. CDR1 and CDR2 from the germline V gene are SGHTA and FQGNSA. J gave up 7 bases and V 3 bases, and 13 bases lay outside the gene matches. This CDR3 is CASSFLVGTGGRSGYTF. CDR3 bases: TGTGCCAGCAGCTTCTTAGTCGGGACAGGGGGTAGGAGTGGCTACACCTTC.

CDR3 in DNA: TGTGCCAGCAGCCAAATGGGGACCTCTAATGAAAAACTGTTTTTT. This encodes CASSQMGTSNEKLFF. The chain employs TRBV3-1 (or the pseudogene TRBV3-2) and TRBJ1-4, with a tentative D call TRBD1 (5 bases). V was clipped by 2 bases and J by 3 bases, with 10 bases between them. The CDR3 runs to 15 residues. Germline lookup yields CDR1 LGHDT and CDR2 YNNKEL (reference sequence).

The V gene is TRBV7-9, the J gene TRBJ2-2; D remains ambiguous. The CDR3 runs to 12 residues. V was shortened by 3 bases and J by 7 bases, with 6 bases between the two germline ends. CDR1 is SEHNR, CDR2 FQNEAQ, per germline (reference sequence). The CDR3 DNA sequence: TGTGCCAGCAGCTTTGTGCTCGGGGAGCTGTTTTTT. It specifies CASSFVLGELFF.

This clone was seen just once. This sequence joins TRBV4-3 and TRBJ2-2; D perhaps matches TRBD2 (6 bases). The germline CDR1 and CDR2 sequences are LGHNA and YSLEER. The CDR3 is 17 amino acids. The V end was cut by 2 bases, the J end by 1 base, with 14 bases between. Written as DNA, the CDR3 is TGCGCCAGCAGCCAACATAAGGATAGCGGGAACACCGGGGAGCTGTTTTTT. Residues: CASSQHKDSGNTGELFF.

This chain links TRBV4-3 with TRBJ2-1; TRBD2 matches 7 bases. Germline V gene lookup returns CDR1 LGHNA and CDR2 YSLEER. V lost 4 bases to trimming and J lost 3 bases; unmatched junction nucleotides: 12. There are 17 residues in the CDR3. In DNA form, the CDR3 reads TGCGCCAGCAGCCGGGGTAGCGGGTCGATGCTCTACAATGAGCAGTTCTTC. Its translation: CASSRGSGSMLYNEQFF.

The rearrangement joins TRBV10-2 to TRBJ1-5, with D perhaps matching TRBD1 (5 bases). Germline CDR1 is WSHSY and CDR2 is SAAADI. The length of the CDR3 is 15 residues. V was clipped by 6 bases and J by 4 bases, with 16 bases between them. CDR3 protein: CASRVGGGLNQPQHF. CDR3 in DNA: TGCGCCAGCAGGGTCGGGGGGGGATTAAATCAGCCCCAGCATTTT.

V is TRBV5-5 and J is TRBJ1-2; 9 bases align to TRBD1. CDR3 length equals 12 residues. Germline V gives CDR1 SGHKS, CDR2 YYEKEE (reference sequence). V was pared by 4 bases and J by 6 bases, with 1 base of the junction left unmatched. CDR3 bases: TGTGCCAGCAGCAGGGACAGGGATGGCTACACCTTC. As protein: CASSRDRDGYTF.

This chain connects TRBV19 to TRBJ1-6; a possible D gene is TRBD1 (6 bases). The germline V gene has CDR1 LNHDA and CDR2 SQIVND (reference sequence). The CDR3 has 13 residues. V was cut by 5 bases and J by 9 bases, with 11 bases left in between. DNA for the CDR3: TGTGCCAGTAGTCGGGAGGGGGTTTCACCCCTCCACTTT. Encoded protein: CASSREGVSPLHF.

The chain recombines TRBV12-3 or TRBV12-4 with TRBJ2-4; no definite D call. The CDR3 covers 12 residues. Deletions cut 5 bases from V and 8 bases from J, with 10 bases between. CDR3 loop: CASSVSVDIQYF. CDR3 nucleotides: TGTGCCAGCAGTGTTAGTGTGGACATTCAGTACTTC.